This entry lists 12 T cell receptor beta chains sequenced from one sample in a study of cytotoxic CD8 clonotypes in ibrutinib-treated CLL. The repertoire was sequenced with immunoSEQ multiplex PCR; TCRdb's copy has only in-frame clones and lacks some. The table has roughly 110,000 clones, 58% seen once. The sample consisted of PBMCs, taken after 24 months of ibrutinib treatment. Receptor source: a human donor with chronic lymphocytic leukemia.

This clone showed up just a few times. V is TRBV10-3 and J is TRBJ2-7; D possibly corresponds to TRBD1 (5 bases). This CDR3 contains 14 residues. The V gene's germline CDR1 is ENHRY and CDR2 SYGVKD. Trimming removed 0 bases at V and 2 bases at J, with 8 bases between. The CDR3 bases are TGTGCCATCAGTGAGTCTACAGGAACCTACGAGCAGTACTTC. Translation gives CAISESTGTYEQYF.

This clone was seen more than once but under ten times. The chain couples TRBV19 to TRBJ1-1, with D uncertain. CDR1 LNHDA and CDR2 SQIVND come from the germline V gene (reference sequence). Trimming shortened V by 3 bases and J by 7 bases, and 6 bases separated the two germline ends. CDR3 length: 11 amino acids. CDR3 bases: TGTGCCAGTAGTATCTGGAATGAAGCTTTCTTT. Translating it yields CASSIWNEAFF. Filled out from reference TRBV19 and TRBJ1-1, the complete variable domain reads DGGITQSPKYLFRKEGQNVTLSCEQNLNHDAMYWYRQDPGQGLRLIYYSQIVNDFQKGDIAEGYSVSREKKESFPLTVTSAQKNPTAFYLCASSIWNEAFFGQGTRLTVV.

The J gene is TRBJ2-1, the V gene TRBV7-2; tentatively, D is TRBD1 (7 bases). This CDR3 comprises 16 residues. Germline lookup yields CDR1 SGHTA and CDR2 FQGNSA. V was clipped by 5 bases and J by 4 bases, with 18 bases between them. The DNA for the CDR3 is TGTGCCAGCAGCAAAGGCGGGACAGTAGTGTACAATGAGCAGTTCTTC. Protein product: CASSKGGTVVYNEQFF.

The gene calls are TRBV10-3 and TRBJ1-2; 10 bases are shared with TRBD1. Germline trimming cut 6 bases from V and 2 bases from J; bases unmatched to any gene: 3. This CDR3 is 14 amino acids long. Germline V gene data show CDR1 as ENHRY and CDR2 as SYGVKD. As DNA, the CDR3 is TGTGCCATCAGCCCGGGACAGGGGAACTATGGCTACACCTTC. The encoded protein is CAISPGQGNYGYTF.

This clone has at least ten counts. This sequence joins TRBV11-3 and TRBJ2-1, with D tentatively TRBD1 (6 bases). The CDR3 has 14 residues. Germline assignment: CDR1 SGHNT and CDR2 YENEEA. Trimming removed 5 bases at V and 7 bases at J, with 15 bases between. CDR3 protein: CASSPRGPGNEQFF. In DNA, the CDR3 is TGTGCCAGCAGCCCCAGGGGCCCAGGAAATGAGCAGTTCTTC.

A remark on this clone: The sample contains more than one DNA sequence encoding this CDR3. The V call is TRBV25-1, the J call TRBJ2-7; 7 bases line up with TRBD2. The germline V gene has CDR1 MGHDK and CDR2 SYGVNS. J gave up 0 bases and V 1 base, and 6 bases lay outside the gene matches. This CDR3 comprises 16 residues. The CDR3 here is CASSESGGRSSYEQYF. CDR3 DNA sequence: TGTGCCAGCAGTGAATCGGGAGGAAGGAGCTCCTACGAGCAGTACTTC.

The J gene is TRBJ2-3, the V gene TRBV5-1, with 8 bases matching TRBD2. The CDR3 has 16 amino acids. Germline CDR1 SGHRS, CDR2 YFSETQ. V was clipped by 4 bases and J by 1 base; unmatched bases: 8. The CDR3 DNA follows: TGCGCCAGCAGCCCCTTTACGGGGGGGCGCACAGATACGCAGTATTTT. Amino acids: CASSPFTGGRTDTQYF.

The rearrangement joins TRBV6-6 to TRBJ1-1, with D possibly matching TRBD1 (5 bases). Looked up from germline, CDR1 is MNHNY and CDR2 is SVGAGI (reference sequence). The CDR3 is 11 residues long. V was clipped by 8 bases and J by 5 bases, with 9 bases between them. In DNA, the CDR3 is TGTGCCAGCCACGGGGGGACTGAAGCTTTCTTT. Its protein is CASHGGTEAFF.

The chain recombines TRBV6-6 with TRBJ2-7, with TRBD1 matching over 9 bases. In germline, CDR1 is MNHNY, CDR2 SVGAGI (reference sequence). This CDR3 has 15 amino acids. V gave up 6 bases and J gave up 0 bases; unmatched junction bases: 6. This CDR3 is CASSPGQGYSYEQYF. CDR3 DNA: TGTGCCAGCAGCCCCGGACAGGGGTACTCCTACGAGCAGTACTTC.

The chain combines TRBV18 with TRBJ1-1; no reliable D call. CDR1 is KGHSH, CDR2 LQKENI, per germline. V was clipped by 3 bases and J by 3 bases, with 8 bases between them. The CDR3 covers 13 residues. The CDR3, as DNA: TGTGCCAGCTCACCTAATCGGGACACTGAAGCTTTCTTT. Amino acids: CASSPNRDTEAFF.

This clone was observed a few times. This chain joins TRBV30 and TRBJ2-2; no clear D gene. V was cut by 7 bases and J by 3 bases, with 9 bases left in between. From germline, CDR1 is GTSNPN and CDR2 SVGIG (reference sequence). CDR3 length: 12 amino acids. The CDR3 region is CAYPFDTGELFF. The CDR3 DNA reads as TGTGCCTACCCATTTGACACCGGGGAGCTGTTTTTT.

The J gene is TRBJ2-2, the V gene TRBV5-6, with TRBD1 identical over 7 bases. Trimming cost V 6 bases and J 4 bases; bases outside gene matches: 6. Per the germline V gene, CDR1 is SGHDT and CDR2 is YYEEEE. The CDR3 has 14 residues. The CDR3 DNA reads as TGTGCCAGCACCCGGACAGGAGCCACCGGGGAGCTGTTTTTT. It yields the protein CASTRTGATGELFF.